Sequencing of this T cell receptor beta chain was carried out in a study of Graves' ophthalmopathy and Graves' hyperthyroidism. For the study at large: Untreated patients at initial diagnosis provided peripheral blood.

CDR1 SGHDT and CDR2 YYEEEE come from the germline V gene. V shed 0 bases and J shed 6 bases, with 6 bases lying between them. CDR3 length: 12 amino acids. Enrollment excluded any patients with other autoimmune diseases, uncontrolled infections, pregnancy or lactation. Physicians reached a diagnosis by relying on clinical symptoms, serum thyroxine, TRAb, thyroid ultrasound and orbital computed tomography. The authors amplified TCR beta CDR3 regions from RNA transcripts. An initial RT-PCR round employing HTBI primers preceded a second-round multiplex PCR. TCRdb re-called the multiplex PCR reads through MiXCR, storing one row per CDR3 protein. Of about 39,000 distinct CDR3 sequences in the sample, roughly 50% were seen once. The study, taken as a whole, reports: Ophthalmopathy progression was predicted by the model at approximately 71% sensitivity and less than 75% specificity.

This clonotype came up many times. Its antigen is not identified. Source material: peripheral blood. This TCR was sampled from an adult woman with stable Graves' hyperthyroidism. V gene TRBV5-6 combines with J gene TRBJ1-2; possibly TRBD1 for D (5 bases). The CDR3 loop reads CASSLVRDGYTF. The CDR3 DNA is TGTGCCAGCAGCTTGGTCAGGGATGGCTACACCTTC.